The clone carrying this TCR beta chain came up a few times. Antigen: not known. The length of the CDR3 is 16 residues. V lost 2 bases, J lost 6 bases, and 7 bases stayed unmatched. The germline V gene encodes CDR1 SNHLY and CDR2 FYNNEI. The data derive from a study of OX40 agonist ivuxolimab in advanced cancers. Whole-study context: Ivuxolimab is an agonistic anti-OX40 (CD134) antibody, and patients were treated with it. Patients got intravenous ivuxolimab at 0.01 to 10 mg/kg every 2 weeks. Males comprised around 78% of the group, whose mean age was approximately 61 years (range about 23 to 80).

The repertoire was sequenced with immunoSEQ multiplex PCR; TCRdb's copy has only in-frame clones and lacks some. The repertoire holds about 82,000 clones, with approximately 85% as singletons. Whole-study results and caveats: On average, a greater number of expanded clones characterised CD8+ T cells relative to CD4+.

The chain has TRBV2 and TRBJ1-6, with TRBD1 identical over 7 bases. This receptor was taken from an adult with an advanced solid tumor such as melanoma, head and neck, liver or kidney cancer. The material sequenced was CD4+ or CD8+ T cells sorted from blood, taken in a trial of the OX40 agonist ivuxolimab. CDR3 sequence reads: CASSENSQGRNSPLHF. CDR3 nucleotide sequence: TGTGCCAGCAGTGAAAATTCACAGGGGCGTAATTCACCCCTCCACTTT. The complete variable domain, with remaining parts taken from reference TRBV2 and TRBJ1-6, reads EPEVTQTPSHQVTQMGQEVILRCVPISNHLYFYWYRQILGQKVEFLVSFYNNEISEKSEIFDDQFSVERPDGSNFTLKIRSTKLEDSAMYFCASSENSQGRNSPLHFGNGTRLTVT.